The 12 T cell receptor beta chains in this list originate from one sample, sequenced in a study of CD8 T cells in Susac syndrome. After extraction with the RNeasy kit, roughly 0.45 to 1 ug of the RNA was reverse transcribed using random hexamers. TCRdb re-called the immunoSEQ multiplex PCR reads with MiXCR, one entry per CDR3 protein. The sample has roughly 130,000 distinct CDR3 sequences; about 94% are singletons. The sample taken for sequencing was CD4+ T cells from PBMCs. These receptors were collected from a human donor with multiple sclerosis.

The genes are TRBV12-3 or TRBV12-4 and TRBJ2-5; D is undetermined. This CDR3 spans 16 amino acids. Trimming stripped 6 bases from V and 5 bases from J, with 22 bases between. CDR3 DNA sequence: TGTGCCAGCAGCCCCCGCTTTGGGGATTACTCGGAGACCCAGTACTTC. It translates to CASSPRFGDYSETQYF.

The chain links TRBV6-2 or TRBV6-3 to TRBJ2-1; possibly TRBD1 for D (6 bases). CDR3 length: 13 residues. The V and J ends lost 5 bases and 14 bases respectively, with 19 bases between them. CDR1 is MNHEY, CDR2 SVGEGT, per germline. The DNA for the CDR3 is TGTGCCAGCAGTCCGAATTCACAGGGTAGGGAGTTCTTC. Translating gives CASSPNSQGREFF.

This chain connects TRBV7-6 to TRBJ1-1, with D maybe TRBD1 (6 bases). CDR1 and CDR2 (germline): SGHVS, FNYEAQ. The V end lost 5 bases, the J end lost 9 bases, and 16 bases lay between the germline ends. This CDR3 comprises 13 residues. The CDR3 bases are TGTGCCAGCAGCCAATCGACAGGTCGCAAAGCTTTCTTT. Translated: CASSQSTGRKAFF.

The rearrangement links TRBV27 to TRBJ2-6, with D hard to call. The CDR3 has 15 amino acids. V dropped 5 bases and J dropped 4 bases, with 12 bases sitting between them. CDR1 and CDR2 from the germline V gene are MNHEY and SMNVEV (reference sequence). The CDR3 DNA sequence: TGTGCCAGCAGTCTCGAAAACCGGGGGGCCAACGTCCTGACTTTC. It specifies CASSLENRGANVLTF.

The J gene is TRBJ1-1, the V gene TRBV2; possible D gene TRBD1, 6 bases. The CDR3 contains 15 residues. Germline assignment: CDR1 SNHLY and CDR2 FYNNEI. Trimming stripped 1 base from V and 2 bases from J, with 11 bases between. The CDR3 bases are TGTGCCAGCAGTGAAGACAGACAGGCTAACACTGAAGCTTTCTTT. It translates to CASSEDRQANTEAFF.

This chain links TRBV20-1 with TRBJ2-1; 9 bases align to TRBD2. Germline values: CDR1 DFQATT, CDR2 SNEGSKA (reference sequence). The CDR3 loop spans 14 amino acids. The V segment lost 5 bases and the J segment 7 bases; nucleotides outside the gene matches: 9. CDR3 bases: TGCAGTGCTTCCGGGACTAGCATTAGGAATGAGCAGTTCTTC. Amino acids: CSASGTSIRNEQFF.

CDR3 in DNA: TGTGCCAGCGGTACTAGCGGGAGAAGAGAGACCCAGTACTTC. Its translation is CASGTSGRRETQYF. This chain connects TRBV12-3 or TRBV12-4 to TRBJ2-5; 11 bases map to TRBD2. The CDR3 extends over 14 amino acids. V lost 8 bases and J lost 4; bases outside the gene matches: 6.

J is TRBJ1-2 and V is TRBV6-1; the D gene is possibly TRBD1 (5 bases). Germline V gene lookup returns CDR1 MNHNS and CDR2 SASEGT. The CDR3 runs 12 residues. V lost 6 bases, J lost 7 bases, and 12 bases lay in between. CDR3 DNA: TGTGCCAGCAGGCCCGACGGGGGTGGCTACACCTTC. Its translation is CASRPDGGGYTF.

V usage is TRBV7-2 and J usage is TRBJ2-5, with D hard to call. The CDR3 runs to 13 residues. V gave up 5 bases and J gave up 4 bases, with 11 bases separating them. Germline V gene data show CDR1 as SGHTA and CDR2 as FQGNSA. Here the CDR3 DNA reads TGTGCCAGCAGCACAACCACGGGAGAGACCCAGTACTTC. Amino acid sequence: CASSTTTGETQYF.

V is TRBV13 and J is TRBJ2-7, with 8 bases fitting TRBD1. CDR3 length: 16 amino acids. V was clipped by 0 bases and J by 2 bases; unmatched bases: 6. Germline V gene lookup returns CDR1 PRHDT and CDR2 FYEKMQ (reference sequence). The CDR3 sequence is CASSLGRTGLTYEQYF. In DNA, the CDR3 is TGTGCCAGCAGCTTAGGACGGACAGGGTTAACCTACGAGCAGTACTTC.

The J gene is TRBJ2-3, the V gene TRBV2, with a possible D match to TRBD2 (5 bases). CDR3 size: 12 residues. Germline assignment: CDR1 SNHLY and CDR2 FYNNEI. Trimming took 5 bases from V and 4 from J, leaving 7 bases between them. CDR3 loop: CASSLAPDTQYF. CDR3 DNA sequence: TGTGCCAGCAGTCTAGCACCAGATACGCAGTATTTT.

J is TRBJ1-3 and V is TRBV23-1, with a weak D call TRBD1 (5 bases). TRBV23-1 belongs to the ORF category, with a function that is uncertain. CDR3 size: 16 residues. The V end was cut by 1 base, the J end by 3 bases, with 13 bases between. CDR3 DNA: TGCGCCAGCAGTCAATTTGGACCAGGGTTTGGAAACACCATATATTTT. Amino acids: CASSQFGPGFGNTIYF.